This T cell receptor beta chain was identified in a study of cytomegalovirus exposure and HLA in healthy donors. Study outcomes and limitations: Presence/absence analyses rested on an assumption that sequencing depth was roughly uniform across donors. Later on, an analysis found that several of the most significant clusters appeared to be linked to common viral pathogens, which included parvovirus B19.

PCR used 60 Vbeta primers and 13 Jbeta primers. How the authors handled the data: A follow-up analysis tallied around 76 million unique TCR beta chains, about 11 million shared. The assay was immunoSEQ multiplex PCR, and TCRdb's table has in-frame clones only and misses some. The DNA gave D and trimming, while V, J and clone size come from that table. The sample includes approximately 300,000 clones, 80% seen only once; the top ten take about 0.29%. The V end lost 5 bases, the J end lost 0 bases, and 18 bases lay between the germline ends. The CDR3 loop spans 17 amino acids. In germline, CDR1 is MNHEY, CDR2 SMNVEV (reference sequence). Worth noting for this clone: Its antigen is unknown.

This TCR came from a girl between 2 and 10 years old in good health and CMV-seronegative. Sequences were obtained from PBMCs. The chain couples TRBV27 to TRBJ2-3, with D possibly being TRBD2 (6 bases). The CDR3 sequence is CASSGGLSSDSTDTQYF. The DNA for the CDR3 is TGTGCCAGCAGTGGGGGTTTGTCTAGCGATAGCACAGATACGCAGTATTTT.